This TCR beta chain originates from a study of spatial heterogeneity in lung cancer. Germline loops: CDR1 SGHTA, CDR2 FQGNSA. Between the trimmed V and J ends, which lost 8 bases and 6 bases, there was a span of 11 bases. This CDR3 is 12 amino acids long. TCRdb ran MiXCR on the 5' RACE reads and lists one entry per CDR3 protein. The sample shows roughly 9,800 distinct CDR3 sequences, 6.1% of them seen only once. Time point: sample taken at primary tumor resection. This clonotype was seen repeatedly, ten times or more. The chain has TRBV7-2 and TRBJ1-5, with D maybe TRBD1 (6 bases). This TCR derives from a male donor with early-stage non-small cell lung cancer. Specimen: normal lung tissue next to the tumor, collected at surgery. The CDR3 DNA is TGTGCCAGCGGACAGATGGCTCAGCCCCAGCATTTT. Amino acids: CASGQMAQPQHF.